The clone carrying this T cell receptor (beta chain) was found a few times. Its matching antigen is unknown. Germline values: CDR1 MNHEY, CDR2 SMNVEV (reference sequence). V lost 3 bases to trimming and J lost 4 bases; unmatched junction nucleotides: 4. The CDR3 is 15 amino acids. This sample holds PBMCs from 10 ml fresh peripheral blood. RNA transcripts served as the template for amplifying TCR beta CDR3 regions. The study used the HTBI primer set for a first-round RT-PCR of the TCR CDR3. TCRdb fed the multiplex PCR reads into MiXCR, producing one record per CDR3 protein. The table shows roughly 400,000 distinct CDR3 sequences, with roughly an eighth occurring only once. The entry originates in a study of T cells in Graves' hyperthyroidism and ophthalmopathy. Study results and limitations: In validation, the model predicted ophthalmopathy. These predictions came a median about 6.5 months before onset. The majority of expanded thyroid clonotypes above 0.001 also appeared in blood.

The sample consisted of blood. The receptor was isolated from a man in his fifties or sixties with Graves' ophthalmopathy. The chain links TRBV27 to TRBJ2-1; 9 nucleotides agree with TRBD1. CDR3 sequence reads: CASSFGDREYNEQFF. CDR3 sequence (DNA): TGTGCCAGCAGTTTTGGGGACAGGGAATACAATGAGCAGTTCTTC.